This TCR beta chain was sequenced during a study of liver allograft versus peripheral blood T cells. On the study more broadly: The authors compared T cell receptor repertoires in transplanted livers with recipients' peripheral blood repertoires.

One entry per CDR3 protein, called by TCRdb with MiXCR from the reads. The sample has some 9,000 distinct CDR3 sequences, 16% seen once. Findings and limits, study-wide: Liver allograft and peripheral blood T cell receptor repertoires reportedly differed.

Details on this clonotype: Its antigen is still unknown.

Germline CDR1 SGHAT, CDR2 FQNNGV. Trimming took 5 bases from V and 4 from J, leaving 14 bases between them. This CDR3 is built from 14 residues. The chain joins TRBV11-2 to TRBJ1-2, with D perhaps matching TRBD1 (5 bases). The source is a human patient who had a liver transplant. Some T cells here may be from the graft donor. The CDR3 loop reads CASSPDTFGYGYTF. The CDR3 DNA follows: TGTGCCAGCAGCCCGGACACGTTTGGCTATGGCTACACCTTC.